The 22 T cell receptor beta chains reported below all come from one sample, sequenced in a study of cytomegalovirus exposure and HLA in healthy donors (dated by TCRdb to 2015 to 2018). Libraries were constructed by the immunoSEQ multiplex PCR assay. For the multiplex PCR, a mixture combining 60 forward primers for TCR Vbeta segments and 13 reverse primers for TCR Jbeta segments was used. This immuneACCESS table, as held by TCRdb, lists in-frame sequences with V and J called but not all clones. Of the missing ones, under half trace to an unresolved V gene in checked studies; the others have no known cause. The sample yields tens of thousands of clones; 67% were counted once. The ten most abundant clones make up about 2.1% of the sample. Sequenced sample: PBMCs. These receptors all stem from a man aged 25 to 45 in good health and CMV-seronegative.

In DNA form, the CDR3 reads TGTGCCAGCAGTTTGACAGGGGTTGGCACCGGGGAGCTGTTTTTT. This gives the protein CASSLTGVGTGELFF. The rearrangement joins TRBV2 to TRBJ2-2; 8 bases map to TRBD1. From germline, CDR1 is SNHLY and CDR2 FYNNEI. CDR3 size: 15 residues. V gave up 5 bases and J gave up 4 bases; unmatched junction bases: 6.

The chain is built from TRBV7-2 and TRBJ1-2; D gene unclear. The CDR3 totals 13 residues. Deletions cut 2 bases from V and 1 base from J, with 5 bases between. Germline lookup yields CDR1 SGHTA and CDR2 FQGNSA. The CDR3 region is CASSLRGNYGYTF. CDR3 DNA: TGTGCCAGCAGCTTACGGGGTAACTATGGCTACACCTTC. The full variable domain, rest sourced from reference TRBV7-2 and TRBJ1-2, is GAGVSQSPSNKVTEKGKDVELRCDPISGHTALYWYRQSLGQGLEFLIYFQGNSAPDKSGLPSDRFSAERTGGSVSTLTIQRTQQEDSAVYLCASSLRGNYGYTFGSGTRLTVV.

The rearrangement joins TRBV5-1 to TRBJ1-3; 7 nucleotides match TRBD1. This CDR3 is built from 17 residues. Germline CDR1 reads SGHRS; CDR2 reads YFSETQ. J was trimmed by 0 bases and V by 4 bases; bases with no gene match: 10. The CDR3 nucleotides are TGCGCCAGCAGCCAGACAGGGACCTACAGCTCTGGAAACACCATATATTTT. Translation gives CASSQTGTYSSGNTIYF.

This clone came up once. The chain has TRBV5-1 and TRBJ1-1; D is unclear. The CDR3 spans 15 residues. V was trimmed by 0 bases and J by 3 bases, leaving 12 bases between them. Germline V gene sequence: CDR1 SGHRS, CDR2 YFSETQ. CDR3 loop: CASSLGRTVDTEAFF. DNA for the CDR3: TGCGCCAGCAGCTTGGGAAGAACTGTCGACACTGAAGCTTTCTTT.

The CDR3 here is CASSLGLAGDGDTQYF. In DNA, the CDR3 is TGTGCCAGCAGTTTGGGTCTAGCGGGAGATGGAGATACGCAGTATTTT. The rearrangement joins TRBV28 to TRBJ2-3; 10 bases align to TRBD2. Germline assignment: CDR1 MDHEN and CDR2 SYDVKM. This CDR3 comprises 16 residues. J lost 5 bases, V lost 3 bases, and 8 bases had no gene match.

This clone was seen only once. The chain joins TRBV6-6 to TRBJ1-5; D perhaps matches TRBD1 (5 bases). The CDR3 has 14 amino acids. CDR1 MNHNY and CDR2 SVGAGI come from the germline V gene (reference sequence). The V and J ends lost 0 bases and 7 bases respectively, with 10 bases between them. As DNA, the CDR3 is TGTGCCAGCAGTTACTCAGGGGAAGGGCAGCCCCAGCATTTT. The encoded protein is CASSYSGEGQPQHF.

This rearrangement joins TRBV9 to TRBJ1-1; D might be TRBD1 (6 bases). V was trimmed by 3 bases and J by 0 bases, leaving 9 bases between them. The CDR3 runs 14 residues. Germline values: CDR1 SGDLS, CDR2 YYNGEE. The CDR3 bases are TGTGCCAGCAGCGGGGGGACATTGAACACTGAAGCTTTCTTT. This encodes CASSGGTLNTEAFF.

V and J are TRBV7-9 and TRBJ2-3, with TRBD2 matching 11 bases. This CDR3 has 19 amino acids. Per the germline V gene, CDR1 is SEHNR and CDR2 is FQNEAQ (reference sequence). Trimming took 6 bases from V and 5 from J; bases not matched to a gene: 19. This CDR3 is CASSPISSSGGRRVDTQYF. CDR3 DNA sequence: TGTGCCAGCAGTCCTATTTCATCTAGCGGGGGGCGAAGGGTAGATACGCAGTATTTT.

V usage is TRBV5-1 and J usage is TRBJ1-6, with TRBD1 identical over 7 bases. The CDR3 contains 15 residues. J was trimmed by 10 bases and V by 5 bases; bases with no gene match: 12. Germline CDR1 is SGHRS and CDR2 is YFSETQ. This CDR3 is CASREPATGQSPLHF. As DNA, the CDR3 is TGCGCCAGCAGGGAGCCGGCGACAGGGCAATCACCCCTCCACTTT.

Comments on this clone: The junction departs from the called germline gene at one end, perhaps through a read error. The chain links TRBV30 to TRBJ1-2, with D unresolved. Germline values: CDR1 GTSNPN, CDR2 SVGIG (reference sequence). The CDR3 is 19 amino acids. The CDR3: CAWSVLYLDQPGSNYGYPF. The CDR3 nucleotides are TGTGCCTGGAGTGTCCTGTATTTGGATCAGCCCGGCAGCAACTATGGCTACCCCTTC.

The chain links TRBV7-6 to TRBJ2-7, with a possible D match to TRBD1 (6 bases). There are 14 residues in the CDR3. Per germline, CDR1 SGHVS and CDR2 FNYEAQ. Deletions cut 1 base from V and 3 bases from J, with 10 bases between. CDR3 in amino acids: CASSLGRGNYEQYF. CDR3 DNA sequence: TGTGCCAGCAGCTTAGGCAGGGGAAACTACGAGCAGTACTTC.

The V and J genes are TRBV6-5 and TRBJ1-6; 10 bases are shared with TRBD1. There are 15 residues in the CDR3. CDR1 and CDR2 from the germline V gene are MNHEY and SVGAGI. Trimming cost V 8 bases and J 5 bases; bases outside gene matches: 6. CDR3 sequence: CASALGQGNNSPLHF. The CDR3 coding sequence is TGTGCCAGCGCATTGGGACAGGGGAATAATTCACCCCTCCACTTT.

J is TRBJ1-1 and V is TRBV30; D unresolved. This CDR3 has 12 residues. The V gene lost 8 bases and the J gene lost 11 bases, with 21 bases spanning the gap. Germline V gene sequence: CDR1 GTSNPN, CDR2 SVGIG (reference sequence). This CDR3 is CAADGPVVSAFF. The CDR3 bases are TGTGCCGCAGATGGCCCCGTCGTGTCTGCTTTCTTT. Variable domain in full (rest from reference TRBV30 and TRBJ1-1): SQTIHQWPATLVQPVGSPLSLECTVEGTSNPNLYWYRQAAGRGLQLLFYSVGIGQISSEVPQNLSASRPQDRQFILSSKKLLLSDSGFYLCAADGPVVSAFFGQGTRLTVV.

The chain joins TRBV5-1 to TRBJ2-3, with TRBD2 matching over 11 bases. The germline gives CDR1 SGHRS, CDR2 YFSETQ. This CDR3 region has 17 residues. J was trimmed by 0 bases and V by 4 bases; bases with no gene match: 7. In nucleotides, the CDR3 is TGCGCCAGCAGCCGAGGGCTAGCGGGGGGTAGCACAGATACGCAGTATTTT. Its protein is CASSRGLAGGSTDTQYF.

This CDR3 is CSVDTTGANVLTF. The CDR3 bases are TGCAGCGTTGATACAACTGGGGCCAACGTCCTGACTTTC. V gene TRBV29-1 combines with J gene TRBJ2-6; D is unclear. V shed 3 bases and J shed 2 bases, with 5 bases lying between them. Germline V lookup: CDR1 SQVTM, CDR2 ANQGSEA. The CDR3 totals 13 residues.

This CDR3 is CSIIRQTGELFF. CDR3 coding DNA: TGCAGCATTATCAGACAGACCGGGGAGCTGTTTTTT. The chain is built from TRBV29-1 and TRBJ2-2, with D perhaps TRBD1 (5 bases). V was shortened by 8 bases and J by 5 bases, with 12 bases between the two germline ends. Germline V gives CDR1 SQVTM, CDR2 ANQGSEA. This CDR3 region has 12 residues.

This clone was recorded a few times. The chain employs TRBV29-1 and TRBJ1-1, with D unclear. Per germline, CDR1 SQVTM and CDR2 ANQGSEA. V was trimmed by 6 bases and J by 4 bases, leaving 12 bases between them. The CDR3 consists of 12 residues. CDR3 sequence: CSVAGGFTEAFF. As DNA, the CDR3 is TGCAGCGTGGCTGGTGGTTTCACTGAAGCTTTCTTT.

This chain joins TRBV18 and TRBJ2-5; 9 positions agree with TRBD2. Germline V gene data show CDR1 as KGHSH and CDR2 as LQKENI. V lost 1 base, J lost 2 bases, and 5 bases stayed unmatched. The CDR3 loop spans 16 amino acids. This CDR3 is CASSPRQRGAQETQYF. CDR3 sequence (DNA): TGTGCCAGCTCACCACGTCAGCGGGGGGCTCAAGAGACCCAGTACTTC. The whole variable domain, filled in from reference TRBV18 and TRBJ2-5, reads NAGVMQNPRHLVRRRGQEARLRCSPMKGHSHVYWYRQLPEEGLKFMVYLQKENIIDESGMPKERFSAEFPKEGPSILRIQQVVRGDSAAYFCASSPRQRGAQETQYFGPGTRLLVL.

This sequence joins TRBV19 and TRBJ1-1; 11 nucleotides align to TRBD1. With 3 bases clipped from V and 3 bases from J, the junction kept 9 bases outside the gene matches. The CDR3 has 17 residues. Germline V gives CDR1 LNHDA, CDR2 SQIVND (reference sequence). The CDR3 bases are TGTGCCAGTAGTATGGGTAAATTGGGACAGGGGGACACTGAAGCTTTCTTT. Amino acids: CASSMGKLGQGDTEAFF.

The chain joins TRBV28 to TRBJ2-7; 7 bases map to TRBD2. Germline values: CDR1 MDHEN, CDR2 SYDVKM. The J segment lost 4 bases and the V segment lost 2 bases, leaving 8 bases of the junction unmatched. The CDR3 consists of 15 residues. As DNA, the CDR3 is TGTGCCAGCAGTTTAGGGGGGGAAGGGGCTTACGAGCAGTACTTC. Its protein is CASSLGGEGAYEQYF.

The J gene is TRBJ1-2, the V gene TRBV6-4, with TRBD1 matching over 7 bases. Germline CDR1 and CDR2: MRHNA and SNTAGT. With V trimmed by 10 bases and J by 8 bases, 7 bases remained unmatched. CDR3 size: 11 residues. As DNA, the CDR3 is TGTGCCAATACAGGGGCAGGAGGCTACACCTTC. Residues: CANTGAGGYTF.

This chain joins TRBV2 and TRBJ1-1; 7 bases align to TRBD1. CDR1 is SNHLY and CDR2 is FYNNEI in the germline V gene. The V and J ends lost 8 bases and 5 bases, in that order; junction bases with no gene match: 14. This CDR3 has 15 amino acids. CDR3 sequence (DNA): TGTGCCAGCTCCCAATTTTGGGGGACAGCGACTGAAGCTTTCTTT. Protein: CASSQFWGTATEAFF.